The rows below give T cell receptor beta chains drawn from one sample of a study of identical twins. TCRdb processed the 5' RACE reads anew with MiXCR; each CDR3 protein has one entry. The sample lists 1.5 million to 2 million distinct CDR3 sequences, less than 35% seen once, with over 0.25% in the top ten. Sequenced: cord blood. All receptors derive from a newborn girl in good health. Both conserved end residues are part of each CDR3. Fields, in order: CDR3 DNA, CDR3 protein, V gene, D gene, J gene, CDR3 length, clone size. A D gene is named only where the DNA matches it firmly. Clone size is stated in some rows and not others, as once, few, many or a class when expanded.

TGCGCCAGCAGCTTGAGGCCTAGCGACTACGAGCAGTACTTC,CASSLRPSDYEQYF,TRBV5-1,NA,TRBJ2-7,14,NA
TGTGCCAGCAGTGAAAGCCAGAATGGCTACACCTTC,CASSESQNGYTF,TRBV2,NA,TRBJ1-2,12,NA
TGTGCCAGCAGTTTAGGCGCGGGAGAAGCCTCTGGAAACACCATATATTTT,CASSLGAGEASGNTIYF,TRBV27,NA,TRBJ1-3,17,NA
TGCAGTGCCCCCCATGGGGCGGGGGTCTCCTACAATGAGCAGTTCTTC,CSAPHGAGVSYNEQFF,TRBV20-1,TRBD2,TRBJ2-1,16,few
TGTGCCAGCAGCCATTCGGAGACTAGCGGGGGTCCTATTTATCGCGAGCAGTACTTC,CASSHSETSGGPIYREQYF,TRBV3-1,TRBD2,TRBJ2-7,19,few
TGTGCCAGCAGCCTAATTGGATCCAAAAACATTCAGTACTTC,CASSLIGSKNIQYF,TRBV6-6,NA,TRBJ2-4,14,many
TGTGCCGGATCGAGGGGACAAAACACTGAAGCTTTCTTT,CAGSRGQNTEAFF,TRBV10-3,NA,TRBJ1-1,13,few
TGCAGTGCTAGAGATCGCACAGGGGGCAATCAGCCCCAGCATTTT,CSARDRTGGNQPQHF,TRBV20-1,TRBD1,TRBJ1-5,15,NA
TGCAGTGCTAGAGATAAGGGGGGAATCACAGATACGCAGTATTTT,CSARDKGGITDTQYF,TRBV20-1,NA,TRBJ2-3,15,NA
TGCAGTGCTAGAGCTGGGGCTGATGGCTACACCTTC,CSARAGADGYTF,TRBV20-1,NA,TRBJ1-2,12,NA
TGCAGCGTTGAAGAAGGGGGTCCTTGGAATCAGCCCCAGCATTTT,CSVEEGGPWNQPQHF,TRBV29-1,NA,TRBJ1-5,15,NA
TGTGCCAGCAGTGAAGATGACGAAAAAAGGCTAGCGGTCCTTCGGGCCCAGTACTTC,CASSEDDEKRLAVLRAQYF,TRBV2,TRBD2,TRBJ2-4,19,few
TGTGCCAGCAGTTTGGGGGGCTCGCAGGCTCAGCCCCAGCATTTT,CASSLGGSQAQPQHF,TRBV12-3/TRBV12-4,NA,TRBJ1-5,15,NA
TGTGCCAGCAGCTTGTCTCGACAGGGGCGCTACTCCTATGGCTACACCTTC,CASSLSRQGRYSYGYTF,TRBV5-6,TRBD1,TRBJ1-2,17,NA
TGCAGTGCTAGAGCCGGGCGAGGCGTGGACCCAAGGCCAGATACGCAGTATTTT,CSARAGRGVDPRPDTQYF,TRBV20-1,NA,TRBJ2-3,18,NA
TGTGCCAGCAGCTTAGTAGCGGGAGATGAGCAGTTCTTC,CASSLVAGDEQFF,TRBV11-2,TRBD2,TRBJ2-1,13,NA
TGTGCCAGCAGCGTAACAGGGACCAGTGGGACGCAGTATTTT,CASSVTGTSGTQYF,TRBV11-2,NA,TRBJ2-3,14,NA
TGTGCCAGCAGTTACACGTTCTCGGGGAGGGGTGAAGCTTTCTTT,CASSYTFSGRGEAFF,TRBV6-6,NA,TRBJ1-1,15,NA
TGTGCCAGCAGCTTGCAGGGACACTCGAGCTCCTACAATGAGCAGTTCTTC,CASSLQGHSSSYNEQFF,TRBV5-6,NA,TRBJ2-1,17,few
TGTGCCAGCAGTGGCCCCGGGACAGGGGGATCACCCCTCCACTTT,CASSGPGTGGSPLHF,TRBV25-1,TRBD1,TRBJ1-6,15,NA
TGCGCCAGCAGCCAAATTGGGGGGCAAACCGGGGAGCTGTTTTTT,CASSQIGGQTGELFF,TRBV4-1,NA,TRBJ2-2,15,NA
TGTGCCAGCAGTTTATCCTGGGCAGATACGCAGTATTTT,CASSLSWADTQYF,TRBV27,NA,TRBJ2-3,13,NA